Listed here are 7 T cell receptor beta chains from one sample, sequenced in a study of blood T cell repertoires in COVID-19. Assay: immunoSEQ multiplex PCR; the TCRdb copy retains only in-frame clones and omits some. The sample gives some 150,000 clones, approximately 88% of which show up once; 0.95% to 1.5% is in the top ten. What was sequenced was PBMCs or T cells enriched from blood (not recorded which). These receptors originate from a woman aged 25 to 45 with acute COVID-19.

The V gene is TRBV15, the J gene TRBJ2-3, with 8 nucleotides matching TRBD1. V gave up 5 bases and J gave up 5 bases; unmatched junction bases: 9. Germline V gene data show CDR1 as LNHNV and CDR2 as YYDKDF (reference sequence). CDR3 length: 15 residues. The CDR3 nucleotides are TGTGCCACCAGCGCCCCGACAGGGGTAGGAGATACGCAGTATTTT. Its protein is CATSAPTGVGDTQYF.

The V gene is TRBV4-3, the J gene TRBJ2-1; 9 bases match TRBD2. Germline assignment: CDR1 LGHNA and CDR2 YSLEER. Unmatched junction bases numbered 4, after V lost 1 base and J lost 0 bases. The CDR3 totals 17 residues. CDR3 DNA: TGCGCCAGCAGCCAAGTGGTAGCGGGGGACTCCTACAATGAGCAGTTCTTC. It is translated as CASSQVVAGDSYNEQFF.

The chain links TRBV28 to TRBJ2-7; a possible D gene is TRBD2 (5 bases). CDR3 length: 13 residues. Trimming cost V 9 bases and J 2 bases, with 14 bases left between them. In germline, CDR1 is MDHEN, CDR2 SYDVKM. Here the CDR3 DNA reads TGTGCCAGTCTGGTAGCGAACCCCTACGAGCAGTACTTC. This sequence encodes CASLVANPYEQYF.

The J gene is TRBJ2-3, the V gene TRBV21-1; TRBD2, the table's D call, was not compared with the DNA. TRBV21-1 is shown as a pseudogene. The CDR3 loop spans 18 amino acids. Here the CDR3 reads CASSKPKGAGGPTDTQYF. In DNA form, the CDR3 reads TGTGCCAGCAGCAAACCCAAGGGAGCGGGAGGGCCCACAGATACGCAGTATTTT.

The gene calls are TRBV10-3 and TRBJ2-7; 14 positions agree with TRBD2. CDR1 is ENHRY, CDR2 SYGVKD, per germline. V lost 5 bases to trimming and J lost 2 bases; unmatched junction nucleotides: 11. CDR3 length equals 18 residues. The CDR3 sequence is CAISSGTSGSMRAYEQYF. DNA for the CDR3: TGTGCCATCAGTTCCGGGACTAGCGGGAGTATGCGGGCCTACGAGCAGTACTTC.

The V and J genes are TRBV7-8 and TRBJ2-2, with 8 bases fitting TRBD2. Unmatched junction bases numbered 7, after V lost 5 bases and J lost 2 bases. This CDR3 is built from 16 residues. CDR1 and CDR2 (germline): SGHVS, FQNEAQ. The CDR3 nucleotides are TGTGCCAGCAGCCCGAGGACTAGCCCCAACACCGGGGAGCTGTTTTTT. Residues: CASSPRTSPNTGELFF.

This chain uses TRBV28 with TRBJ2-7, with 8 bases fitting TRBD2. The CDR3 is 15 residues long. V shed 3 bases and J 9 bases; nucleotides not matched to a gene: 13. The V gene's germline CDR1 is MDHEN and CDR2 SYDVKM. CDR3 loop: CASSLIASGFAGQYF. The CDR3 nucleotides read TGTGCCAGCAGTTTGATTGCTAGCGGGTTCGCGGGGCAGTACTTC.